Listed below are T cell receptor beta chains from one sample, sequenced in a study of T cell repertoires in cytomegalovirus infection. In TCRdb, the reads were re-called with MiXCR into one record per CDR3 protein. The sample lists 560,000 or so distinct CDR3 sequences; approximately 15% were seen once. The source material was CD8+ T cells from PBMCs. All receptors come from a human donor in good health (CMV status not recorded). Some clones in this sample may be carry-over from other donors' samples. CDR3s leave out the opening cysteine and the closing phenylalanine or tryptophan. A D gene is named only where the DNA matches it firmly.

v_gene	j_gene	len	d_gene	CDR3aa
TRBV27	TRBJ2-1	13	TRBD2	ASSGPSGRAERQF
TRBV5-1	TRBJ1-1	11	-	ASSLTAVAEAF
TRBV7-2	TRBJ2-7	13	-	ASSLQRRISYEQY
TRBV20-1	TRBJ2-7	12	TRBD2	SARGLAVPYEQY
TRBV7-9	TRBJ2-2	15	TRBD2	ASNILISGGATGELF
TRBV13	TRBJ2-7	12	-	ASSSPDRLYEQY
TRBV12-3/TRBV12-4	TRBJ2-1	13	TRBD2	ASSFKRGGKNEQF
TRBV9	TRBJ2-1	12	-	ASSVVQGRGEQF
TRBV5-5	TRBJ2-1	15	TRBD1	ASSLGGGLNSYNEQF
TRBV28	TRBJ1-5	12	TRBD1	ASSFGQANQPQH
TRBV7-8	TRBJ2-3	14	-	ASSLLRGHVTDTQY
TRBV7-6	TRBJ2-6	16	TRBD1	ASSLEGGLLSGANVLT
TRBV12-3/TRBV12-4	TRBJ2-3	13	-	ASSPRDIFRDTQY
TRBV5-5	TRBJ2-2	13	-	ASNAAGLGTGELF
TRBV7-9	TRBJ2-1	10	-	ASSHGANEQF
TRBV27	TRBJ2-7	11	-	ASSFKDWSEQY
TRBV15	TRBJ2-1	14	TRBD2	ATSSGREGLGNEQF
TRBV11-2	TRBJ1-2	11	-	ASSPTGDYGYT
TRBV5-6	TRBJ2-1	14	TRBD2	ASSLGLAGNEWEQF
TRBV3-1	TRBJ2-7	13	TRBD2	ASSQESGSSYEQY
TRBV7-8	TRBJ2-2	13	TRBD1	ASSSDRGNAGELF
TRBV5-5	TRBJ2-7	13	TRBD2	ASSGWTSDSYEQY
TRBV15	TRBJ1-2	14	TRBD1	ATKGGQGLSPTGYT
TRBV6-1	TRBJ1-5	15	-	ASSEEVRGGLSRPQH
TRBV2	TRBJ2-7	12	-	ASNSGSPSYEQY
TRBV6-6	TRBJ2-1	9	-	ATSIAHEQF
TRBV20-1	TRBJ2-1	15	-	SAKDHWTVRSYNEQF
TRBV6-5	TRBJ2-5	14	-	ASSYVAGRRQETQY
TRBV7-8	TRBJ1-1	9	-	ASTIDTEAF
TRBV7-7	TRBJ2-7	11	-	ASSPPGQYEQY
TRBV6-2/TRBV6-3	TRBJ2-7	9	-	ASRVAIEQY
TRBV12-3/TRBV12-4	TRBJ1-1	11	-	ASSPGGRTEAF
TRBV10-1	TRBJ2-1	14	-	ASSEQDPTGYNEQF
TRBV6-1	TRBJ2-3	14	TRBD2	ASSEWAGGPPDTQY
TRBV9	TRBJ2-2	14	TRBD2	ASSPEAGVNTGELF
TRBV28	TRBJ2-7	12	-	ASSLVAEAYEQY
TRBV28	TRBJ2-2	12	TRBD1	ASSLYRGTGELF
TRBV9	TRBJ1-1	12	-	ASSPTGTNTEAF
TRBV27	TRBJ1-1	11	TRBD1	ASSIGQGAHAF
TRBV12-3/TRBV12-4	TRBJ2-1	12	-	ASSISPGPNEQF
TRBV27	TRBJ2-3	13	-	ASSLQAGATDTQY
TRBV11-1	TRBJ2-3	14	TRBD1	ASSTRTGADTDTQY
TRBV5-6	TRBJ1-1	13	TRBD1	ASSLVGTGDTEAF
TRBV3-1	TRBJ2-2	14	-	ASSQDGEILTGELF
TRBV7-9	TRBJ2-1	11	-	ASSLSPGTEQF
TRBV6-5	TRBJ1-2	12	TRBD1	ASSPGAGGFGYT
TRBV7-2	TRBJ2-1	13	-	ASSPELRGANEQF
TRBV6-5	TRBJ2-1	13	-	ASSYGDISYNEQF
TRBV28	TRBJ2-5	14	-	ASSPSDAGYQETQY
TRBV6-2/TRBV6-3	TRBJ2-5	17	TRBD2	ASSQWPRNSGRVPETQY
TRBV11-2	TRBJ1-1	13	-	ASSLWSQENTEAF
TRBV7-3	TRBJ2-7	12	TRBD2	ASSLGAGSNEQY
TRBV5-1	TRBJ1-2	11	-	ASSLSRAGGYT
TRBV7-9	TRBJ2-1	12	TRBD2	ASSTVAGGLEQF